The text below deals with one TCR beta chain. No antigen is known for it. Here immunoSEQ multiplex PCR was the method, and the copy in TCRdb shows in-frame clones only, minus some. The sample lists 1.5 million to 2.5 million clones, about 95% seen once, with roughly 1.2% in the top ten. The CDR3 runs 15 residues. CDR1 and CDR2 (germline): SEHNR, FQNEAQ (reference sequence). Unmatched junction bases numbered 6, after V lost 4 bases and J lost 4 bases. This record comes from a study of shared clonotypes between healthy human individuals. Study-wide results and caveats: Non-shared clonotypes had lower generation probabilities than clonotypes shared by all four sorted-subset donors.

Terminally differentiated effector memory CD45RA+ cells were excluded from the naive CD8 cells, which were CD45RO-negative and positively selected for CCR7. The V gene is TRBV7-9, the J gene TRBJ2-7, with TRBD2 identical over 11 bases. The sequencing sample was made of naive CD8+ T cells sorted from blood. This clonotype was sampled from a man younger than 30 in good health. CDR3 DNA: TGTGCCAGCAGCTCGACTAGCGGGGCTGATTACGAGCAGTACTTC. Encoded protein: CASSSTSGADYEQYF.